The rows below give T cell receptor beta chains drawn from one sample of a study of T cell repertoires in cytomegalovirus infection. These TCRs' antigens remain unknown. MiXCR was run by TCRdb on the reads, yielding one entry per CDR3 protein. Of 750,000 to 950,000 distinct CDR3 sequences in the sample, approximately 32% were seen once. The sample consisted of cultured CD8+ T cells from PBMCs, taken from culture after CMV antigen stimulation. The receptors here all came from a human donor in good health (CMV status not recorded). Some clones in this sample may be carry-over from other donors' samples. The CDR3 runs from the conserved cysteine through the conserved F or W. The D gene is left open where the match is weak. A row's size may be missing; if present it is once, few, many or a size class.

v_gene: TRBV6-5; abundance: .; j_gene: TRBJ1-1; d_gene: .; CDR3nt: TGTGCTGTGGCAGCTTTTATGAACACTGAAGCTTTCTTT; CDR3aa: CAVAAFMNTEAFF
v_gene: TRBV4-1; abundance: .; j_gene: TRBJ2-1; d_gene: .; CDR3nt: TGCGCCAGCAGCCAAGATCTACTGGGTGAGGAGCAGTTCTTC; CDR3aa: CASSQDLLGEEQFF
v_gene: TRBV7-6; abundance: few; j_gene: TRBJ2-5; d_gene: TRBD2; CDR3nt: TGTGCCAGCAGCTTAAACGGGGGGTACCAAGAGACCCAGTACTTC; CDR3aa: CASSLNGGYQETQYF
v_gene: TRBV12-3/TRBV12-4; abundance: .; j_gene: TRBJ1-2; d_gene: TRBD1; CDR3nt: TGTGCCAGCAGCCCGGACAGGAAAAGAAACTATGGCTACACCTTC; CDR3aa: CASSPDRKRNYGYTF
v_gene: TRBV12-3/TRBV12-4; abundance: many; j_gene: TRBJ1-2; d_gene: .; CDR3nt: TGTGCCAGCAGTTCCCCTTCTTCGCGGGTCTATGGCTACACCTTC; CDR3aa: CASSSPSSRVYGYTF
v_gene: TRBV24-1; abundance: few; j_gene: TRBJ2-3; d_gene: .; CDR3nt: TGTGCCACCAGTGTGGCAGGGAGTGCAGATACGCAGTATTTT; CDR3aa: CATSVAGSADTQYF
v_gene: TRBV2; abundance: .; j_gene: TRBJ1-6; d_gene: .; CDR3nt: TGTGCCAGCAGGGACGGGAGCTCCTATAATTCACCCCTCCACTTT; CDR3aa: CASRDGSSYNSPLHF
v_gene: TRBV11-2; abundance: .; j_gene: TRBJ1-1; d_gene: .; CDR3nt: TGTGCCAGCAGCATATGGACACCTTTGGAGACTGAAGCTTTCTTT; CDR3aa: CASSIWTPLETEAFF
v_gene: TRBV28; abundance: few; j_gene: TRBJ2-4; d_gene: .; CDR3nt: TGTGCCACCAACCCGAGGGAGTTAGCCAAAAACATTCAGTACTTC; CDR3aa: CATNPRELAKNIQYF
v_gene: TRBV10-2; abundance: few; j_gene: TRBJ1-5; d_gene: TRBD1; CDR3nt: TGCGCCAGCAGTGAGTCTCCGGACAGGGAGACCAATCAGCCCCAGCATTTT; CDR3aa: CASSESPDRETNQPQHF
v_gene: TRBV18; abundance: few; j_gene: TRBJ1-1; d_gene: TRBD1; CDR3nt: TGTGCCAGCTCACCCGGGACAGGGACAAGTACCGCCCAGAACACTGAAGCTTTCTTT; CDR3aa: CASSPGTGTSTAQNTEAFF
v_gene: TRBV20-1; abundance: .; j_gene: TRBJ1-2; d_gene: TRBD1; CDR3nt: TGCAGTGCTAGAGATAGGGGGCAGGCTGGTGGCTACACCTTC; CDR3aa: CSARDRGQAGGYTF
v_gene: TRBV7-6; abundance: many; j_gene: TRBJ2-3; d_gene: .; CDR3nt: TGTGCCAGCAGCTCCCGAGCAGGGATCCCTAGCACAGATACGCAGTATTTT; CDR3aa: CASSSRAGIPSTDTQYF